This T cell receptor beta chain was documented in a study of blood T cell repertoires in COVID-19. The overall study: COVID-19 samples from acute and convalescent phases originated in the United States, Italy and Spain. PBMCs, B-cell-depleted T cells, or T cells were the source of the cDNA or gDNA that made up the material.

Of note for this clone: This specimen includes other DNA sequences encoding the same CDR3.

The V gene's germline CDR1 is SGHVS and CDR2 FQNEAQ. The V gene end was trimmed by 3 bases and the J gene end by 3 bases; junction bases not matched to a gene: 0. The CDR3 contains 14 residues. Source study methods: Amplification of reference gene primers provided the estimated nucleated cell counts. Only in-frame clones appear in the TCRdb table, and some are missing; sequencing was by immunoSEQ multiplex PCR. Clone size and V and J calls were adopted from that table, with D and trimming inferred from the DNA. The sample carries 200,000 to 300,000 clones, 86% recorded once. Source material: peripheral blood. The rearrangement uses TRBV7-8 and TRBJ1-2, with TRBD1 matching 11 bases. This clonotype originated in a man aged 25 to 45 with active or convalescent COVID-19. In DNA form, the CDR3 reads TGTGCCAGCAGCTTGGGACAGGGGGACTATGGCTACACCTTC. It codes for CASSLGQGDYGYTF.